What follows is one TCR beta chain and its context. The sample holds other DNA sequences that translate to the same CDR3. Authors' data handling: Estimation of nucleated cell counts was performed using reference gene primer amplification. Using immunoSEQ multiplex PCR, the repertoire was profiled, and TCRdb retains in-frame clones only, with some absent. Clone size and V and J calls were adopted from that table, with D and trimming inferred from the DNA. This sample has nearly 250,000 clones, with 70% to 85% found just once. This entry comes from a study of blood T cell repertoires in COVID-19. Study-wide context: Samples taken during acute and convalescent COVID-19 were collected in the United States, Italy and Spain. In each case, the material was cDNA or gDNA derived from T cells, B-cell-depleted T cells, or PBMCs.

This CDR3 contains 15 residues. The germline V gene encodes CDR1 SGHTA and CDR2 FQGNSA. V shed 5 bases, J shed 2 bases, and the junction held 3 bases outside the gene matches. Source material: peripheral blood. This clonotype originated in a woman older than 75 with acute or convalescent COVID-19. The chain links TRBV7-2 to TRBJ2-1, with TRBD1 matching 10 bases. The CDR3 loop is CASSPGTGAYNEQFF. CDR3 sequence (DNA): TGTGCCAGCAGCCCTGGGACAGGGGCCTACAATGAGCAGTTCTTC.